This T cell receptor beta chain was identified in a study of CD8 T cells in ankylosing spondylitis. This clonotype has a handful of counts. The antigen is not known. Study-wide points: The clones that were linked to disease were reported to be significantly enriched in matched synovial fluid samples from ankylosing spondylitis patients. Earlier reports found some motif variants in synovial fluid and blood in reactive arthritis.

In TCRdb, the 5' RACE reads were re-called with MiXCR into one record per CDR3 protein. The sample has about 350,000 distinct CDR3 sequences; 20% to 25% are singletons. The sequence was collected from a male donor with ankylosing spondylitis or in good health (not recorded which). Material: blood, either unsorted or a sorted T cell fraction (not recorded which).

The CDR3 region has the DNA TGTGCCATCCGTAGCGGGGGGGATTACAATGAGCAGTTCTTC. It translates to CAIRSGGDYNEQFF. The chain uses TRBV10-3 and TRBJ2-1; TRBD2 agrees at 11 bases. The length of the CDR3 is 14 residues. Germline values: CDR1 ENHRY, CDR2 SYGVKD. J lost 4 bases, V lost 8 bases, and 4 bases had no gene match.